Presented here are 9 T cell receptor beta chains from one specimen sequenced in a study of Graves' ophthalmopathy and Graves' hyperthyroidism. Researchers took RNA transcripts and amplified TCR beta CDR3 regions from them. The authors performed first-round RT-PCR with HTBI primers and then a second-round multiplex PCR. TCRdb recomputed calls from the multiplex PCR reads with MiXCR, one row per CDR3 protein. The table records more than 150,000 distinct CDR3 sequences, less than 45% of them present only once. What was sequenced was peripheral blood. All receptors come from a woman aged 40-49 years with Graves' ophthalmopathy.

This clonotype has ten or more counts. The J gene is TRBJ2-4, the V gene TRBV12-3 or TRBV12-4; the D gene is possibly TRBD2 (5 bases). The CDR3 extends over 13 amino acids. V was cut by 3 bases and J by 9 bases, with 12 bases left in between. CDR3 DNA sequence: TGTGCCAGCAGTTTCACAGCCGCGGGCATTCAGTACTTC. The encoded protein is CASSFTAAGIQYF.

This clonotype came up many times. The rearrangement links TRBV4-1 to TRBJ1-5; D is unresolved. Germline loops: CDR1 MGHRA, CDR2 YSYEKL. V was pared by 0 bases and J by 4 bases, with 13 bases between. The length of the CDR3 is 16 residues. The CDR3 region has the DNA TGCGCCAGCAGCCAAGATCTCCGGGCGACTAATCAGCCCCAGCATTTT. Protein: CASSQDLRATNQPQHF.

There are many counts of this clonotype. The CDR3 spells CASNWGSWAEAFF. In DNA form, the CDR3 reads TGTGCCAGCAATTGGGGGAGTTGGGCTGAAGCTTTCTTT. V usage is TRBV6-2 or TRBV6-3 and J usage is TRBJ1-1; the D gene is possibly TRBD1 (5 bases). Germline lookup yields CDR1 MNHEY and CDR2 SVGEGT. The CDR3 is made up of 13 amino acids. V was cut by 7 bases and J by 6 bases, with 15 bases left in between.

This clonotype has a count of ten or more. The chain joins TRBV20-1 to TRBJ2-5; the match to TRBD2 covers 13 bases. The CDR3 has 18 residues. In germline, CDR1 is DFQATT, CDR2 SNEGSKA (reference sequence). Trimming at V came to 1 base and at J to 1 base, leaving 9 bases not matched to a gene. The CDR3 bases are TGCAGTGCTAGAGGGACTAGCGGGGGCGTGGACCTCCAAGAGACCCAGTACTTC. Translation: CSARGTSGGVDLQETQYF.

This clonotype has ten or more counts. The chain employs TRBV18 and TRBJ2-5, with D possibly matching TRBD2 (5 bases). Germline V gives CDR1 KGHSH, CDR2 LQKENI. Trimming removed 0 bases from V and 1 base from J, with 15 bases in between. The length of the CDR3 is 17 residues. The CDR3 nucleotides read TGTGCCAGCTCACCACCGGATAGCGCAGATAGCCAAGAGACCCAGTACTTC. Translating it yields CASSPPDSADSQETQYF.

The gene calls are TRBV7-9 and TRBJ2-5; no reliable D call. This CDR3 is built from 13 residues. V shed 3 bases and J shed 5 bases, with 10 bases lying between them. CDR1 and CDR2 from the germline V gene are SEHNR and FQNEAQ (reference sequence). The CDR3 loop is CASSFELRETQYF. CDR3 DNA sequence: TGTGCCAGCAGCTTTGAGTTAAGGGAGACCCAGTACTTC.

This clonotype was recorded many times. V usage is TRBV27 and J usage is TRBJ1-2; TRBD1 agrees at 9 bases. The CDR3 length is 16 residues. With 3 bases clipped from V and 2 bases from J, the junction kept 7 bases outside the gene matches. The germline V gene has CDR1 MNHEY and CDR2 SMNVEV (reference sequence). This chain's CDR3 is CASSFGTGLLNYGYTF. In nucleotides, the CDR3 is TGTGCCAGCAGTTTTGGGACAGGGTTATTGAACTATGGCTACACCTTC.

As to this clonotype: A much bigger clone sits one base away, suggesting this may be a read error. The gene calls are TRBV3-1 and TRBJ2-7; 11 bases line up with TRBD2. The CDR3 is made up of 13 amino acids. CDR1 LGHDT and CDR2 YNNKEL come from the germline V gene (reference sequence). V lost 7 bases and J lost 3; bases outside the gene matches: 2. CDR3 coding DNA: TGTGCCAGCATCGGGACTAGCGGCTACGAGCAGTACTTC. Encoded protein: CASIGTSGYEQYF.

This clonotype was seen many times. The chain links TRBV5-4 to TRBJ1-6; a possible D gene is TRBD1 (5 bases). The CDR3 covers 13 residues. Germline lookup yields CDR1 SGHNT and CDR2 YYREEE (reference sequence). The V end lost 0 bases, the J end lost 10 bases, and 8 bases lay between the germline ends. The CDR3 here is CASSLATGSPLHF. The DNA for the CDR3 is TGTGCCAGCAGCTTGGCCACAGGATCACCCCTCCACTTT.